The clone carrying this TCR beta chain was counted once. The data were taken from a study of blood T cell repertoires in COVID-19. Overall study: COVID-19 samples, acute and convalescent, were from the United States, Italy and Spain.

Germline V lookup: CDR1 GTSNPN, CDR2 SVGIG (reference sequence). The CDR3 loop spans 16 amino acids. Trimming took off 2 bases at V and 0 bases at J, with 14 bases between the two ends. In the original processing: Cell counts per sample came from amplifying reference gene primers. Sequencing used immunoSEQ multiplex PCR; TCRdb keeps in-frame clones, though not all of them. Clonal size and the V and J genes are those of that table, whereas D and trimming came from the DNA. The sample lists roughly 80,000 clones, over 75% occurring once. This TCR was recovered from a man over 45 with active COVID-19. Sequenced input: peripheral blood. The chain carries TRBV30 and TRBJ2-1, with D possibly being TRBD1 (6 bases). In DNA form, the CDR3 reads TGTGCCTGGAGTCCTGACAGGTCGCGCTCCTACAATGAGCAGTTCTTC. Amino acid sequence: CAWSPDRSRSYNEQFF.